What follows are 12 T cell receptor beta chains derived from one specimen sequenced in a study of T cells after yellow fever vaccination (dated by TCRdb to about 2019). Explained via the paper, the treatment or condition label denotes: live attenuated yellow fever vaccine strain. Libraries came from 5' RACE. Reads for this sample came from an Illumina NovaSeq 6000. The public reads were quality trimmed at Q25 with fastp and then assembled into clones with MiXCR by TCRdb, keeping productive beta chains. When rows share a CDR3 protein, they turn into one entry using the most common DNA and genes. The sample profile shows some 350,000 distinct CDR3 sequences; 3% to 4.5% of them were found once. More than 20% of the sample goes to the ten largest clones. Sequences were derived from PBMCs, sampled 5 days after the yellow fever booster vaccination. These receptors were obtained from a man aged 18 to 30 who received the YFV17D yellow fever vaccine.

The V call is TRBV20-1, the J call TRBJ2-1; no clear D. CDR3 size: 13 residues. The germline gives CDR1 DFQATT, CDR2 SNEGSKA (reference sequence). The V and J ends lost 3 bases and 0 bases respectively, with 6 bases between them. The CDR3 DNA reads as TGCAGTGCTAGCCCGAGCTCCTACAATGAGCAGTTCTTC. Amino acid sequence: CSASPSSYNEQFF.

The J gene is TRBJ2-7, the V gene TRBV12-3 or TRBV12-4; 9 nucleotides match TRBD1. The V segment lost 5 bases and the J segment 7 bases; nucleotides outside the gene matches: 6. The CDR3 contains 13 residues. CDR3 DNA: TGTGCCAGCAGTCTCCGGACAGGGGCAGAGCAGTACTTC. Its protein product is CASSLRTGAEQYF.

The chain combines TRBV3-1 with TRBJ1-2, with a tentative D call TRBD1 (6 bases). V was shortened by 0 bases and J by 6 bases, with 17 bases between the two germline ends. In germline, CDR1 is LGHDT, CDR2 YNNKEL (reference sequence). There are 16 residues in the CDR3. CDR3 in amino acids: CASSQEPRGLLDGYTF. CDR3 coding DNA: TGTGCCAGCAGCCAAGAACCGCGGGGGCTTTTGGATGGCTACACCTTC.

This clonotype was seen repeatedly, ten times or more. This rearrangement joins TRBV5-6 to TRBJ2-5, with D maybe TRBD1 (5 bases). The V gene lost 1 base and the J gene lost 0 bases, with 10 bases spanning the gap. Germline V gene data show CDR1 as SGHDT and CDR2 as YYEEEE. There are 15 residues in the CDR3. CDR3 coding DNA: TGTGCCAGCAGCTTGCCAGGGATGGACCAAGAGACCCAGTACTTC. Protein product: CASSLPGMDQETQYF.

This chain uses TRBV5-6 with TRBJ2-1; a possible D gene is TRBD1 (6 bases). The CDR3 has 15 amino acids. V shed 4 bases and J shed 6 bases, with 17 bases lying between them. Per germline, CDR1 SGHDT and CDR2 YYEEEE. CDR3 region: CASSVGQRNGNEQFF. DNA of the CDR3: TGTGCCAGCAGCGTCGGACAGCGGAATGGCAATGAGCAGTTCTTC.

This clonotype was seen ten or more times. The chain combines TRBV5-1 with TRBJ2-5; perhaps TRBD2 as D (6 bases). From germline, CDR1 is SGHRS and CDR2 YFSETQ. The V gene lost 0 bases and the J gene lost 5 bases, with 17 bases spanning the gap. This CDR3 spans 16 amino acids. The CDR3 here is CASSLGDLSGVETQYF. CDR3 sequence (DNA): TGCGCCAGCAGCTTGGGGGACCTCTCGGGAGTGGAGACCCAGTACTTC.

This clonotype has ten or more counts. The genes are TRBV4-3 and TRBJ1-2; D remains ambiguous. This CDR3 has 14 residues. V lost 0 bases and J lost 4, with 9 bases in between. The germline V gene has CDR1 LGHNA and CDR2 YSLEER. CDR3 amino acids: CASSQDRARYGYTF. CDR3 DNA: TGCGCCAGCAGCCAAGATCGGGCCCGCTATGGCTACACCTTC.

This clonotype was detected many times. V is TRBV12-3 or TRBV12-4 and J is TRBJ1-4; D call uncertain. The CDR3 is 14 amino acids. With 3 bases removed from V and 5 bases from J, the gap between germline ends came to 10 bases. The CDR3 region is CASSFGQTNEKLFF. For the CDR3, the DNA is TGTGCCAGCAGTTTTGGGCAGACGAATGAAAAACTGTTTTTT.

This clonotype came up many times. The genes are TRBV11-2 and TRBJ1-5; D is ambiguous. The CDR3 totals 16 residues. Per germline, CDR1 SGHAT and CDR2 FQNNGV. V lost 1 base, J lost 1 base, and 11 bases lay in between. CDR3 DNA sequence: TGTGCCAGCAGCTTAGGGGTCGGCGGGAGCAATCAGCCCCAGCATTTT. This codes for CASSLGVGGSNQPQHF.

This clonotype was detected a few times. V gene TRBV5-1 combines with J gene TRBJ2-2; TRBD2 agrees at 14 bases. Trimming at V came to 4 bases and at J to 7 bases, leaving 6 bases not matched to a gene. The CDR3 consists of 16 residues. Germline V CDR1 and CDR2: SGHRS, YFSETQ. CDR3 DNA sequence: TGCGCCAGCAGCCACGGACTAGCGGGGGGCGTCGGGGAGCTGTTTTTT. This codes for CASSHGLAGGVGELFF.

This rearrangement joins TRBV27 to TRBJ1-1; TRBD1 aligns across 8 bases. The germline V gene encodes CDR1 MNHEY and CDR2 SMNVEV (reference sequence). The CDR3 extends over 15 amino acids. The junction had 11 bases not matched to a gene; V was cut back by 6 bases and J by 5 bases. In nucleotides, the CDR3 is TGTGCCAGCAGACCGAGACAGGGGTCGTCGACTGAAGCTTTCTTT. Translating it yields CASRPRQGSSTEAFF.

This clonotype appeared a few times. The gene calls are TRBV7-9 and TRBJ1-1; 10 bases agree with TRBD1. The CDR3 runs 16 residues. J was trimmed by 7 bases and V by 2 bases; bases with no gene match: 10. Germline CDR1 and CDR2: SEHNR and FQNEAQ (reference sequence). CDR3 amino acids: CASSLRGDRGLDEAFF. The CDR3 nucleotides are TGTGCCAGCAGCTTAAGGGGAGACAGGGGGCTGGATGAAGCTTTCTTT.